These T cell receptor beta chains were read from a single sample in a study of cytomegalovirus exposure and HLA in healthy donors. TCRdb keeps only in-frame clones here, not all; method: immunoSEQ multiplex PCR. The ten most abundant clones cover 15% to 20% of a sample with over 55,000 clones. The source material was PBMCs. Receptor source: a boy between 10 and 17 years old in good health and CMV-seronegative. CDR3s include the opening cysteine and the closing phenylalanine or tryptophan. The D gene is left open where the match is weak.

>TRBJ1-6|-|TRBV19
CASGGLNNSPLHF
TGTGCCAGCGGAGGGTTGAATAATTCACCCCTCCACTTT
>TRBJ2-3|TRBD2|TRBV5-8
CASSLGAGADTQYF
TGTGCCAGCAGCTTGGGAGCGGGGGCAGATACGCAGTATTTT
>TRBJ1-1|-|TRBV7-8
CASSLTRSGGFTAFF
TGTGCCAGCAGCTTAACAAGGAGCGGGGGCTTCACAGCTTTCTTT
>TRBJ1-6|TRBD1|TRBV5-4
CASSLEMDRGLSYSPLHF
TGTGCCAGCAGCTTGGAAATGGACAGGGGGCTATCATATTCACCCCTCCACTTT
>TRBJ1-4|-|TRBV30
CAWSVPAGGNEKLFF
TGTGCCTGGAGTGTTCCCGCCGGGGGGAATGAAAAACTGTTTTTT
>TRBJ2-7|-|TRBV6-5
CASRERGPYEQYF
TGTGCCAGCAGAGAAAGGGGTCCCTACGAGCAGTACTTC
>TRBJ2-5|-|TRBV7-9
CASSSSETQYF
TGTGCCAGCAGCAGTAGTGAGACCCAGTACTTC
>TRBJ1-1|TRBD1|TRBV28
CASRPDRGELNTEAFF
TGTGCCAGCAGACCCGACAGGGGGGAATTGAACACTGAAGCTTTCTTT
>TRBJ2-5|TRBD1|TRBV9
CASLRDREKGETQYF
TGTGCCAGCCTCCGGGACAGGGAAAAGGGAGAGACCCAGTACTTC
>TRBJ1-5|-|TRBV30
CAWSQGPGQPQHF
TGTGCCTGGAGTCAGGGTCCCGGCCAGCCCCAGCATTTT
>TRBJ1-1|-|TRBV5-1
CASSLVQENTEAFF
TGCGCCAGCAGCTTGGTACAGGAGAACACTGAAGCTTTCTTT
>TRBJ1-2|-|TRBV5-5
CASSDRGGIGYGYTF
TGTGCCAGCAGTGATCGGGGGGGGATCGGGTATGGCTACACCTTC
>TRBJ2-1|TRBD2|TRBV9
CASSVRDYQDNEQFF
TGTGCCAGCAGCGTCAGGGACTACCAAGACAATGAGCAGTTCTTC
>TRBJ2-1|-|TRBV6-5
CASSYNGGGKRFEQFF
TGTGCCAGCAGTTACAACGGCGGCGGGAAGAGGTTTGAGCAGTTCTTC
>TRBJ1-5|-|TRBV6-5
CASTAGRYSNQPQHF
TGTGCCAGCACCGCCGGGAGATATAGCAATCAGCCCCAGCATTTT
>TRBJ2-1|-|TRBV5-6
CASSLGRGNEQFF
TGTGCCAGCAGCTTGGGCAGGGGTAATGAGCAGTTCTTC
>TRBJ1-1|TRBD1|TRBV27
CASSTLGQGNEAFF
TGTGCCAGCAGTACCTTGGGACAGGGAAATGAAGCTTTCTTT
>TRBJ2-2|-|TRBV4-2
CASSQEETTGELFF
TGTGCCAGCAGCCAAGAGGAGACTACCGGGGAGCTGTTTTTT
>TRBJ1-2|TRBD1|TRBV6-6
CASSYSGQGDYGYTF
TGTGCCAGCAGTTACTCCGGACAGGGAGACTATGGCTACACCTTC
>TRBJ2-7|TRBD1|TRBV27
CASSFSGQNYEQYF
TGTGCCAGCAGTTTCTCGGGACAGAACTACGAGCAGTACTTC
>TRBJ1-1|-|TRBV5-6
CASSLVATEAFF
TGTGCCAGCAGCTTGGTCGCGACTGAAGCTTTCTTT
>TRBJ2-1|-|TRBV6-6
CASRLPGAVYEQFF
TGTGCCAGCAGACTGCCGGGAGCTGTCTATGAGCAGTTCTTC
>TRBJ1-1|TRBD1|TRBV5-1
CASSPGQERRTEAFF
TGCGCCAGCAGCCCAGGACAGGAGAGACGGACTGAAGCTTTCTTT
>TRBJ1-1|TRBD1|TRBV11-2
CASSFRGPEAFF
TGTGCCAGCAGTTTCAGGGGGCCTGAAGCTTTCTTT
>TRBJ1-5|TRBD1|TRBV27
CASSSIDRADQPQHF
TGTGCCAGCAGTTCGATCGACAGGGCAGATCAGCCCCAGCATTTT